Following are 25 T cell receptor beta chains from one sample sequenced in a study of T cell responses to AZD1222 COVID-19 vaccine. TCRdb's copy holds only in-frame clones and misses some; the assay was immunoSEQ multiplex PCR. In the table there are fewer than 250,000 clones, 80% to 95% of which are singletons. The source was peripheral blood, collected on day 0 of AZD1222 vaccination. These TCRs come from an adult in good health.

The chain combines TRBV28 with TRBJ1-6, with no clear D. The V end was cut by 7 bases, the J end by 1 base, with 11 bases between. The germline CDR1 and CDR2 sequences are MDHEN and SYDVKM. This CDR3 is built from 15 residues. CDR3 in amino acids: CASTVGFSYNSPLHF. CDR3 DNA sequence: TGTGCCAGCACAGTGGGCTTTTCCTATAATTCACCCCTCCACTTT.

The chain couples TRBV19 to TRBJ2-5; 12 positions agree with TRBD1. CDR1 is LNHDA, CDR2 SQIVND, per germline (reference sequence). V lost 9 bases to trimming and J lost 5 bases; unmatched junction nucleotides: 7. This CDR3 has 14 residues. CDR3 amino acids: CASSRDRGRETQYF. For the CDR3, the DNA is TGTGCCAGCAGCCGGGACAGGGGGCGGGAGACCCAGTACTTC.

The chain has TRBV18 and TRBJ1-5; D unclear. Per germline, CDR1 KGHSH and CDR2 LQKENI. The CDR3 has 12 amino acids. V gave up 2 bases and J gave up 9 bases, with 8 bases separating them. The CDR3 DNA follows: TGTGCCAGCTCACCAGACGGGGTGCCCCAGCATTTT. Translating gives CASSPDGVPQHF.

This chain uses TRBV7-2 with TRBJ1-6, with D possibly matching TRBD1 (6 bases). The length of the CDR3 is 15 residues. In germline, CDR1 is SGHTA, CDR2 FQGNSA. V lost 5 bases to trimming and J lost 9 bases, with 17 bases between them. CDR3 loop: CASSPRGGTGSPLHF. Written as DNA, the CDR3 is TGTGCCAGCAGCCCGAGGGGGGGCACTGGTTCACCCCTCCACTTT.

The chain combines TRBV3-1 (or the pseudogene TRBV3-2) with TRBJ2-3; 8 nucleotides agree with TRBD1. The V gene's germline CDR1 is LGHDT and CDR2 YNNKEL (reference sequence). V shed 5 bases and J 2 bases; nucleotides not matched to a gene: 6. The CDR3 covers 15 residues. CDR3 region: CASSIRTGPTDTQYF. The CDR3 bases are TGTGCCAGCAGCATCCGGACAGGGCCCACAGATACGCAGTATTTT.

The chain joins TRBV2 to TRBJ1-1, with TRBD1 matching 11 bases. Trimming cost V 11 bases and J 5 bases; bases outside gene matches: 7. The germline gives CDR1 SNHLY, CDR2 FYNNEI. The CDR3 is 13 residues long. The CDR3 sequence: CACGRDRGTEAFF. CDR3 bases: TGTGCCTGCGGCCGGGACAGGGGGACTGAAGCTTTCTTT.

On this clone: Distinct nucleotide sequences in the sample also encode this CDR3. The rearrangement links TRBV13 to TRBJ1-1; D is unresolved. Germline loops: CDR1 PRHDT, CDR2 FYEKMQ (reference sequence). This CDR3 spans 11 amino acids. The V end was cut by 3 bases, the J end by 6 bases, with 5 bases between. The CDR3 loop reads CASSLGSEAFF. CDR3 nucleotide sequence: TGTGCCAGCAGCTTGGGGTCTGAAGCTTTCTTT.

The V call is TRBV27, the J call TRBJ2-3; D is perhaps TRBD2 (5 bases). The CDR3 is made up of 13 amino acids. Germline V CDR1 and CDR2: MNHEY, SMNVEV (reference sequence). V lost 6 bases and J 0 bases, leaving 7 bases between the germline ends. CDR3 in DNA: TGTGCCAGCAGGCGGACTAGCACAGATACGCAGTATTTT. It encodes CASRRTSTDTQYF.

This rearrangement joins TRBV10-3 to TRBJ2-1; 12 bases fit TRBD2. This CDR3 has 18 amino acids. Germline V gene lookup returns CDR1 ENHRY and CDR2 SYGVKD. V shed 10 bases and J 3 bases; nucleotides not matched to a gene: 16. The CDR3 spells CATKWGHLLAGGYNEQFF. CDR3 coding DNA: TGTGCCACCAAATGGGGACACCTACTAGCGGGGGGCTACAATGAGCAGTTCTTC.

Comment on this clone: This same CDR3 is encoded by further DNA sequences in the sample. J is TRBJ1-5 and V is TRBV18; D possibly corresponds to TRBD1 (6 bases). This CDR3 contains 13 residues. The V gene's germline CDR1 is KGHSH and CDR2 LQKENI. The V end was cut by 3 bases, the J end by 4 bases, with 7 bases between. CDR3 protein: CASSPDRNQPQHF. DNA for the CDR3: TGTGCCAGCTCACCGGACAGAAATCAGCCCCAGCATTTT.

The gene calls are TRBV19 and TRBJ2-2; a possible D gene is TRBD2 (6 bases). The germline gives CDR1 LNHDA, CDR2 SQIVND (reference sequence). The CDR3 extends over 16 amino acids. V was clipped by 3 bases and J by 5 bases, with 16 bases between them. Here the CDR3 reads CASSIRRAGSTGELFF. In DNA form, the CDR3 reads TGTGCCAGTAGTATCAGGAGGGCAGGGAGTACCGGGGAGCTGTTTTTT.

The CDR3 DNA reads as TGTGCCAGCAGACTGGGACAGTACGAGCAGTACTTC. Translated: CASRLGQYEQYF. The chain uses TRBV12-3 or TRBV12-4 and TRBJ2-7, with TRBD1 identical over 7 bases. V trimming: 6 bases; J trimming: 4 bases; junction bases outside the gene matches: 3. There are 12 residues in the CDR3.

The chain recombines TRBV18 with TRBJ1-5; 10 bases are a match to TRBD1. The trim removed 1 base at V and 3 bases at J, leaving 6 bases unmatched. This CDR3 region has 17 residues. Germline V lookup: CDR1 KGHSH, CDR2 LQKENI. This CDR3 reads CASSPQRQGAFNQPQHF. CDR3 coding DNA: TGTGCCAGCTCACCACAAAGACAGGGGGCTTTCAATCAGCCCCAGCATTTT. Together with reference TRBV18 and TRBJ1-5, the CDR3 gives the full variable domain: NAGVMQNPRHLVRRRGQEARLRCSPMKGHSHVYWYRQLPEEGLKFMVYLQKENIIDESGMPKERFSAEFPKEGPSILRIQQVVRGDSAAYFCASSPQRQGAFNQPQHFGDGTRLSIL.

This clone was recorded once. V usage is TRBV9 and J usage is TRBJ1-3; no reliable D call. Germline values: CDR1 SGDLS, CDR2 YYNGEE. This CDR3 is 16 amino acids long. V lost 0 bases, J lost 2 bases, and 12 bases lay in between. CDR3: CASSVAGSHPGNTIYF. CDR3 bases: TGTGCCAGCAGCGTAGCGGGGTCCCACCCTGGAAACACCATATATTTT.

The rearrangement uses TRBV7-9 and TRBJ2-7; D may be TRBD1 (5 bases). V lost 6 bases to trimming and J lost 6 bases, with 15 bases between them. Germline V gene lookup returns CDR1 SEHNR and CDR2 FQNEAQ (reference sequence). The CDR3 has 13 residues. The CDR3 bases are TGTGCCAGCAGTAAGAATACAGGTCTCGAGCAGTACTTC. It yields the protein CASSKNTGLEQYF.

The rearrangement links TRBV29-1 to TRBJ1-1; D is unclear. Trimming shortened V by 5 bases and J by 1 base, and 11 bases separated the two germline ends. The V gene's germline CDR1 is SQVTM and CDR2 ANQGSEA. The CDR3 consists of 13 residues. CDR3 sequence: CSVRRGENTEAFF. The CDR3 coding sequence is TGCAGCGTTCGGCGGGGAGAGAACACTGAAGCTTTCTTT. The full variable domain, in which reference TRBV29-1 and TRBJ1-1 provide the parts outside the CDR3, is SAVISQKPSRDICQRGTSLTIQCQVDSQVTMMFWYRQQPGQSLTLIATANQGSEATYESGFVIDKFPISRPNLTFSTLTVSNMSPEDSSIYLCSVRRGENTEAFFGQGTRLTVV.

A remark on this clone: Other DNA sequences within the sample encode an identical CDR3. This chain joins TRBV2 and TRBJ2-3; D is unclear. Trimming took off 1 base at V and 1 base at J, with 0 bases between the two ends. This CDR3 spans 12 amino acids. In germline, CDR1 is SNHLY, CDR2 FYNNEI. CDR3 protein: CASSEGTDTQYF. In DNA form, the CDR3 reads TGTGCCAGCAGTGAAGGCACAGATACGCAGTATTTT.

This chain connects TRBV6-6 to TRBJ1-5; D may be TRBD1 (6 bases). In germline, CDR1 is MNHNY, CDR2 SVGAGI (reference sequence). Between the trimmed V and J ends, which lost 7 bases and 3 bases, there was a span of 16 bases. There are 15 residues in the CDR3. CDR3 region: CASKRLDSHNQPQHF. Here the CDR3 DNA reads TGTGCCAGCAAGAGATTGGACAGCCACAATCAGCCCCAGCATTTT.

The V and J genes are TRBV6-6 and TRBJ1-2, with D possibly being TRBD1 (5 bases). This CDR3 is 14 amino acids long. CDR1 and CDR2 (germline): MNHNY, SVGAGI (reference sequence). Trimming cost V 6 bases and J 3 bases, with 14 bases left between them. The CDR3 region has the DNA TGTGCCAGCAGCACCGGCACAGGCTACTATGGCTACACCTTC. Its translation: CASSTGTGYYGYTF.

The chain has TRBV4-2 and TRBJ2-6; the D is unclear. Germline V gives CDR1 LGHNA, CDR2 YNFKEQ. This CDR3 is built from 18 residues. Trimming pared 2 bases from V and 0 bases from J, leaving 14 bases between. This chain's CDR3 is CASSQFLVMSSGANVLTF. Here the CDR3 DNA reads TGTGCCAGCAGCCAATTCTTGGTTATGAGCTCTGGGGCCAACGTCCTGACTTTC.

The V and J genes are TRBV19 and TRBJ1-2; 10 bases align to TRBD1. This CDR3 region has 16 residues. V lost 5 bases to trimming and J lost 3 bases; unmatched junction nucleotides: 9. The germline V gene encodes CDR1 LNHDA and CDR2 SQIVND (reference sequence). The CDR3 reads CASSPPGQGSYYGYTF. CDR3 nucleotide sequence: TGTGCCAGTAGTCCCCCGGGACAGGGGTCCTACTATGGCTACACCTTC.

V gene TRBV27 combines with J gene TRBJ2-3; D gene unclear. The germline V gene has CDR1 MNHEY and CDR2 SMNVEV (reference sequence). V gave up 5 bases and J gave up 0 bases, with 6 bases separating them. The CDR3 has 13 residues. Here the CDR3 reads CASSKLSTDTQYF. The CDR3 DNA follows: TGTGCCAGCAGTAAATTAAGCACAGATACGCAGTATTTT.

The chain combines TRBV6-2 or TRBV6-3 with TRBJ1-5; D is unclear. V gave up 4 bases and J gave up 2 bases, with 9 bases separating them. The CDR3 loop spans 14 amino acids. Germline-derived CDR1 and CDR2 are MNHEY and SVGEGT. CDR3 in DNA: TGTGCCAGCAGTTCAGCCGGAGGCAATCAGCCCCAGCATTTT. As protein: CASSSAGGNQPQHF.

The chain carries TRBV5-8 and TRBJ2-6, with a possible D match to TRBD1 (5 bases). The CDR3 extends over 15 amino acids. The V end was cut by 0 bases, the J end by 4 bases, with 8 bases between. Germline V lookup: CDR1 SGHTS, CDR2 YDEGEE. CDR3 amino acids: CASSLGRAGANVLTF. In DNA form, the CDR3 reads TGTGCCAGCAGCTTGGGCAGGGCCGGGGCCAACGTCCTGACTTTC.

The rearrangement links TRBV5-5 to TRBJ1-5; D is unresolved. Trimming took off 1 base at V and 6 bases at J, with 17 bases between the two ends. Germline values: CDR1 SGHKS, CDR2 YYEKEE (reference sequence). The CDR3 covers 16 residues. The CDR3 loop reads CASSLWQPQAGQPQHF. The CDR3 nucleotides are TGTGCCAGCAGCTTGTGGCAGCCCCAGGCTGGTCAGCCCCAGCATTTT.